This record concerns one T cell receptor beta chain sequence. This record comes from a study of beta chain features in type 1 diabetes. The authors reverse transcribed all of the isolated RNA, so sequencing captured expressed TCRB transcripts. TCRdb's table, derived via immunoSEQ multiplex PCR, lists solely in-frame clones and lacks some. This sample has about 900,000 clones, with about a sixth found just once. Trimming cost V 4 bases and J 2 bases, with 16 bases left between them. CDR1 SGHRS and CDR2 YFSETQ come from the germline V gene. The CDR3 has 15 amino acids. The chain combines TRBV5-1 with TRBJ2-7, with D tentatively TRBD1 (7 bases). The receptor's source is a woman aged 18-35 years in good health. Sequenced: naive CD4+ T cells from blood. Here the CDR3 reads CASSAYGGTAYEQYF. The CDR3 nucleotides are TGCGCCAGCAGCGCATACGGAGGGACAGCCTACGAGCAGTACTTC.